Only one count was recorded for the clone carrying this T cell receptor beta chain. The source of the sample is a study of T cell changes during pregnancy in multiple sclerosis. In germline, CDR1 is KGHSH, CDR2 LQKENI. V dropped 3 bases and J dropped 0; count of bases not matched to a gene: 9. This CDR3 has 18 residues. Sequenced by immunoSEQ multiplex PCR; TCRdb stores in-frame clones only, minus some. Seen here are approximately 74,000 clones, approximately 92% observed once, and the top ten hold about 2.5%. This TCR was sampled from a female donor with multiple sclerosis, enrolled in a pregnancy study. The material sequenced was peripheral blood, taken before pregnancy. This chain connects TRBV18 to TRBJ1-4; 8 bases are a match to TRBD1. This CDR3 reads CASSPRRTGPSTNEKLFF. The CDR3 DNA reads TGTGCCAGCTCACCCCGTCGGACAGGGCCCTCAACTAATGAAAAACTGTTTTTT.